Below, one T cell receptor beta chain is given with its context. Its antigen is not identified. Other DNA sequences in the sample encode the same CDR3. The sample belongs to a study of shared clonotypes between healthy human individuals. Once extracted for a subset, genomic DNA was divided evenly among several immunoSEQ plates. The assay was immunoSEQ multiplex PCR, and TCRdb's table has in-frame clones only and misses some. The sample lists fewer than 600,000 clones, roughly 72% occurring once. CDR3 length equals 15 residues. V was pared by 3 bases and J by 0 bases, with 3 bases of the junction left unmatched. Germline CDR1 MDHEN, CDR2 SYDVKM. The donor population consisted of healthy HIV-negative adults with no recent acute infections or vaccinations. Study-level results: Clonotype sharing among donors likely depends on sequencing depth.

The gene calls are TRBV28 and TRBJ2-3; 7 bases fit TRBD2. The sequencing input was PBMCs. The sequence was collected from a woman aged 40 to 55 in good health. Some clones in this sample may be carry-over from other donors' samples. CDR3 in DNA: TGTGCCAGCAGTTTGCCTAGCGGTAGCACAGATACGCAGTATTTT. Its translation is CASSLPSGSTDTQYF.